What follows describes a single T cell receptor (beta chain). Germline V gives CDR1 MDHEN, CDR2 SYDVKM. Trimming pared 5 bases from V and 3 bases from J, leaving 13 bases between. The CDR3 contains 14 residues. The record originates from a study of OX40 agonist ivuxolimab in advanced cancers. This table comes from immunoSEQ multiplex PCR, and its TCRdb copy is limited to in-frame clones, with some not included. This sample has tens of thousands of clones, with approximately 79% found just once. The chain combines TRBV28 with TRBJ1-1; no clear D gene. The material sequenced was CD4+ or CD8+ T cells sorted from blood, taken in a trial of the OX40 agonist ivuxolimab. This receptor was obtained from an adult with an advanced solid tumor such as melanoma, head and neck, liver or kidney cancer. The CDR3 is CASSRPIRHTEAFF. The CDR3, as DNA: TGTGCCAGCAGTCGACCTATACGGCACACTGAAGCTTTCTTT.